This entry concerns a single T cell receptor beta chain. The antigen is undetermined. Naive CD8 cells lacked CD45RO and underwent positive selection for CCR7, leaving out terminally differentiated effector memory CD45RA+ cells. Healthy HIV-negative adults without recent acute infections or vaccinations served as donors. Every immunoSEQ plate was one replicate of a subset's evenly spread DNA. For sorted subsets, about 200 ng DNA per replicate equaled 30,000 or so T cell genomes. Method: immunoSEQ multiplex PCR; TCRdb's copy keeps in-frame clones and lacks some. The repertoire has hundreds of thousands of clones, approximately 96% of them found once; the top ten carry approximately 0.11%. Germline V CDR1 and CDR2: MDHEN, SYDVKM. The CDR3 is 11 residues long. V dropped 2 bases and J dropped 8 bases, with 4 bases sitting between them. This entry is derived from a study of shared clonotypes between healthy human individuals.

Study-level results: What naive subsets generally showed was a larger estimated richness than memory subsets showed.

The sample taken for sequencing was naive CD8+ T cells sorted from blood. The clonotype was recovered from a woman aged 25 to 39 in good health. The chain is built from TRBV28 and TRBJ2-1; no reliable D call. The CDR3 region is CASSLTYEQFF. CDR3 nucleotide sequence: TGTGCCAGCAGTTTAACCTATGAGCAGTTCTTC.